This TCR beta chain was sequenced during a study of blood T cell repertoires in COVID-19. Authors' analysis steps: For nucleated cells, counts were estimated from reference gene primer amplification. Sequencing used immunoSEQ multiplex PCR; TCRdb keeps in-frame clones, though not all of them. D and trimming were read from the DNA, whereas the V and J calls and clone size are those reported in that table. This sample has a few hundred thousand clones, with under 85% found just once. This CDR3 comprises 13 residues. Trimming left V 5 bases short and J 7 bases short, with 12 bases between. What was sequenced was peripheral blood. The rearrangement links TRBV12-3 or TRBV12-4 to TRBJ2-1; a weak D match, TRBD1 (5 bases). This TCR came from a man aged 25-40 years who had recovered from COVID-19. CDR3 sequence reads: CASSLRQTNEQFF. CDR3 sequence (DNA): TGTGCCAGCAGTCTCCGACAGACTAATGAGCAGTTCTTC.